This passage covers 20 T cell receptor beta chains from one sample sequenced in a study of blood T cells in healthy people across ages. Primed by a sample-barcoded 5' primer and a J-beta primer mix, a second PCR proceeded for 7 to 11 cycles. TCRdb analysed the 5' RACE reads with MiXCR anew, one entry per CDR3 protein. The table includes 850,000 to 1,000,000 distinct CDR3 sequences, around 46% detected once. Sequenced: blood. The receptors stem from a man between 25 and 39 years old in good health.

CDR3 DNA sequence: TGTGCCAGCAGTTATTCCGGGACAGGAACCTACGAGCAGTACTTC. Protein sequence: CASSYSGTGTYEQYF. J is TRBJ2-4 and V is TRBV6-5, with 8 bases matching TRBD1. The end of the DNA aligns better with TRBJ2-7, so the J call may be wrong. CDR1 and CDR2 from the germline V gene are MNHEY and SVGAGI. The CDR3 consists of 15 residues.

CDR3 loop: CASSSRQGVSEQYF. In DNA form, the CDR3 reads TGTGCCAGCAGTTCGAGACAGGGGGTCTCCGAGCAGTACTTC. The gene calls are TRBV27 and TRBJ2-7; 9 bases are a match to TRBD1. The trim removed 4 bases at V and 6 bases at J, leaving 7 bases unmatched. The CDR3 runs to 14 residues. Looked up from germline, CDR1 is MNHEY and CDR2 is SMNVEV (reference sequence).

The chain couples TRBV28 to TRBJ2-7, with 9 bases lining up with TRBD1. With 6 bases clipped from V and 3 bases from J, the junction kept 6 bases outside the gene matches. The germline gives CDR1 MDHEN, CDR2 SYDVKM. This CDR3 spans 14 amino acids. This CDR3 reads CASRGTGNVYEQYF. In DNA form, the CDR3 reads TGTGCCAGCAGGGGGACAGGGAATGTCTACGAGCAGTACTTC.

V is TRBV4-2 and J is TRBJ2-3; D gene ambiguous. The germline V gene encodes CDR1 LGHNA and CDR2 YNFKEQ. V shed 0 bases and J shed 4 bases, with 8 bases lying between them. The CDR3 runs to 14 residues. The CDR3 here is CASSQEEPADTQYF. CDR3 DNA sequence: TGTGCCAGCAGCCAAGAGGAACCGGCAGATACGCAGTATTTT.

This clonotype showed up just a few times. The J gene is TRBJ2-7, the V gene TRBV6-1; maybe TRBD2 (6 bases). V shed 8 bases and J shed 0 bases, with 8 bases lying between them. Germline CDR1 reads MNHNS; CDR2 reads SASEGT. This CDR3 contains 12 residues. Here the CDR3 reads CASARDSYEQYF. In nucleotides, the CDR3 is TGTGCCAGCGCGCGGGACTCCTACGAGCAGTACTTC.

Only a few counts were recorded for this clonotype. This chain joins TRBV7-9 and TRBJ2-7; 9 nucleotides agree with TRBD1. From germline, CDR1 is SEHNR and CDR2 FQNEAQ (reference sequence). The CDR3 length is 16 residues. With 2 bases clipped from V and 0 bases from J, the junction kept 5 bases outside the gene matches. The CDR3 DNA reads as TGTGCCAGCAGCTTAACCGGGACAGGGATCTCCTACGAGCAGTACTTC. It codes for CASSLTGTGISYEQYF. Full variable domain (outside the CDR3, taken from reference TRBV7-9 and TRBJ2-7): DTGVSQNPRHKITKRGQNVTFRCDPISEHNRLYWYRQTLGQGPEFLTYFQNEAQLEKSRLLSDRFSAERPKGSFSTLEIQRTEQGDSAMYLCASSLTGTGISYEQYFGPGTRLTVT.

The chain couples TRBV5-1 to TRBJ2-5; D remains ambiguous. Trimming left V 1 base short and J 2 bases short, with 6 bases between. The CDR3 is 13 residues long. Per germline, CDR1 SGHRS and CDR2 YFSETQ. Here the CDR3 DNA reads TGCGCCAGCAGCTTGAACGTTCAAGAGACCCAGTACTTC. This gives the protein CASSLNVQETQYF. Full variable domain (remainder filled in from reference TRBV5-1 and TRBJ2-5): KAGVTQTPRYLIKTRGQQVTLSCSPISGHRSVSWYQQTPGQGLQFLFEYFSETQRNKGNFPGRFSGRQFSNSRSEMNVSTLELGDSALYLCASSLNVQETQYFGPGTRLLVL.

The chain combines TRBV7-9 with TRBJ2-5; weak D call: TRBD2 (6 bases). The germline CDR1 and CDR2 sequences are SEHNR and FQNEAQ (reference sequence). Trimming took off 5 bases at V and 5 bases at J, with 12 bases between the two ends. CDR3 length: 13 amino acids. The CDR3 here is CASSDIGGETQYF. The CDR3 nucleotides read TGTGCCAGCAGCGATATCGGAGGGGAGACCCAGTACTTC.

Here the CDR3 DNA reads TGTGCCAGCAGTTTATCCAGTCCCAATTCACCCCTCCACTTT. Its translation is CASSLSSPNSPLHF. The chain uses TRBV12-3 or TRBV12-4 and TRBJ1-6; D remains ambiguous. The V gene lost 2 bases and the J gene lost 7 bases, with 9 bases spanning the gap. This CDR3 spans 14 amino acids.

V and J are TRBV7-2 and TRBJ1-6; D uncertain. The CDR3 sequence is 16 residues long. Germline assignment: CDR1 SGHTA and CDR2 FQGNSA. V lost 5 bases and J lost 0, with 11 bases in between. The CDR3 DNA follows: TGTGCCAGCAGCCACGGGAGGAGCTCCTATAATTCACCCCTCCACTTT. The encoded protein is CASSHGRSSYNSPLHF.

The chain is built from TRBV4-1 and TRBJ2-7, with 8 positions matching TRBD1. Germline assignment: CDR1 MGHRA and CDR2 YSYEKL. CDR3 length: 15 residues. Trimming at V came to 4 bases and at J to 3 bases, leaving 8 bases not matched to a gene. CDR3 loop: CASSRETGADYEQYF. In DNA, the CDR3 is TGCGCCAGCAGCCGAGAGACAGGGGCCGACTACGAGCAGTACTTC.

Notes on this clonotype: The junction departs from the called germline gene at one end, perhaps through a read error. The gene calls are TRBV30 and TRBJ2-7, with TRBD2 as a possible D gene (5 bases). Germline values: CDR1 GTSNPN, CDR2 SVGIG (reference sequence). The CDR3 contains 12 residues. The CDR3 nucleotides are TGTGCCGGGAGTCCCAGGAGCTACGAGCAGTACTTC. It encodes CAGSPRSYEQYF.

This clonotype was picked up many times. The CDR3, as DNA: TGTGCCAGCAGCTCCCAGGGCCTGAACACTGAAGCTTTCTTT. Residues: CASSSQGLNTEAFF. The chain uses TRBV6-6 and TRBJ1-1; the D gene is possibly TRBD1 (5 bases). Between the trimmed V and J ends, which lost 6 bases and 0 bases, there was a span of 11 bases. The CDR3 sequence is 14 residues long. Germline V gene lookup returns CDR1 MNHNY and CDR2 SVGAGI (reference sequence).

The chain employs TRBV5-1 and TRBJ1-2; maybe TRBD1 (5 bases). Germline V gene lookup returns CDR1 SGHRS and CDR2 YFSETQ. V lost 6 bases and J 0 bases, leaving 12 bases between the germline ends. This CDR3 is 14 amino acids long. CDR3 DNA sequence: TGCGCCAGCACCCTGGACACCGCTAACTATGGCTACACCTTC. It specifies CASTLDTANYGYTF. Based on the CDR3 plus reference TRBV5-1 and TRBJ1-2, the full variable domain is KAGVTQTPRYLIKTRGQQVTLSCSPISGHRSVSWYQQTPGQGLQFLFEYFSETQRNKGNFPGRFSGRQFSNSRSEMNVSTLELGDSALYLCASTLDTANYGYTFGSGTRLTVV.

CDR3 residues: CASSQAPGVYYEQYF. CDR3 bases: TGTGCCAGCAGCCAAGCACCCGGGGTCTACTACGAGCAGTACTTC. The chain carries TRBV4-2 and TRBJ2-7; perhaps TRBD2 as D (5 bases). The CDR3 has 15 residues. Per the germline V gene, CDR1 is LGHNA and CDR2 is YNFKEQ. V lost 1 base, J lost 3 bases, and 13 bases lay in between.

This clonotype was seen a few times. V and J are TRBV7-9 and TRBJ1-4; no reliable D call. Trimming took off 3 bases at V and 3 bases at J, with 8 bases between the two ends. CDR1 and CDR2 (germline): SEHNR, FQNEAQ (reference sequence). The CDR3 length is 14 residues. For the CDR3, the DNA is TGTGCCAGCAGCTTTACGGTATCTAATGAAAAACTGTTTTTT. Protein sequence: CASSFTVSNEKLFF.

The chain is built from TRBV29-1 and TRBJ1-1; D gene uncertain. Per the germline V gene, CDR1 is SQVTM and CDR2 is ANQGSEA. The CDR3 runs 13 residues. The V and J ends lost 3 bases and 0 bases respectively, with 8 bases between them. The CDR3 DNA follows: TGCAGCGTTGAGAGCCCTATGAACACTGAAGCTTTCTTT. Protein: CSVESPMNTEAFF.

This clonotype came up once. This chain joins TRBV10-3 and TRBJ2-1, with TRBD1 matching over 9 bases. CDR3 length: 15 residues. Unmatched junction bases numbered 6, after V lost 0 bases and J lost 9 bases. Per the germline V gene, CDR1 is ENHRY and CDR2 is SYGVKD. The DNA of the CDR3 is TGTGCCATCAGTGAGTCTGGGACAGGGACTACTGAGCAGTTCTTC. This codes for CAISESGTGTTEQFF.

This clonotype was seen repeatedly, ten times or more. The chain uses TRBV28 and TRBJ1-2, with D maybe TRBD1 (6 bases). This CDR3 comprises 12 residues. The germline CDR1 and CDR2 sequences are MDHEN and SYDVKM. V lost 6 bases to trimming and J lost 5 bases, with 10 bases between them. CDR3 protein: CASREDRYGYTF. The CDR3 bases are TGTGCCAGCAGAGAGGACAGATATGGCTACACCTTC.

About this clonotype itself: One end of the junction varies from germline; a read error may be responsible. V gene TRBV6-2 or TRBV6-3 combines with J gene TRBJ2-1; tentative D call: TRBD1 (5 bases). Germline CDR1 and CDR2: MNHEY and SVGEGT. This CDR3 is 14 amino acids long. CDR3 coding DNA: TGCGCCAGCAGTTACTTAGGCAGGGCCAATGAGCAGTTCTTC. Protein: CASSYLGRANEQFF.